The 3 T cell receptor beta chains presented below share a single source sample, sequenced in a study of T cell responses to AZD1222 COVID-19 vaccine. Assay used: immunoSEQ multiplex PCR; TCRdb lists only in-frame clones, some missing. This table has about 97,000 clones, about four fifths appearing once. Sequenced here: peripheral blood, sampled on day 0 of AZD1222 vaccination. These receptors all stem from an adult in good health.

The rearrangement uses TRBV19 and TRBJ1-6, with no clear D. The CDR3 is 15 residues long. V gave up 4 bases and J gave up 0 bases, with 7 bases separating them. Germline assignment: CDR1 LNHDA and CDR2 SQIVND (reference sequence). The CDR3 nucleotides are TGTGCCAGTAGTACAGTTAGCTCCTATAATTCACCCCTCCACTTT. This gives the protein CASSTVSSYNSPLHF.

V gene TRBV18 combines with J gene TRBJ2-5; the match to TRBD2 covers 9 bases. Trimming took 3 bases from V and 2 from J; bases not matched to a gene: 10. CDR3 size: 17 residues. Looked up from germline, CDR1 is KGHSH and CDR2 is LQKENI. This chain's CDR3 is CASSPFRGGVPQETQYF. In nucleotides, the CDR3 is TGTGCCAGCTCACCGTTCCGCGGGGGGGTTCCGCAAGAGACCCAGTACTTC.

The chain has TRBV5-5 and TRBJ2-2; a weak D match, TRBD1 (6 bases). CDR1 and CDR2 from the germline V gene are SGHKS and YYEKEE (reference sequence). The V gene lost 3 bases and the J gene lost 0 bases, with 12 bases spanning the gap. The CDR3 is 16 amino acids. The CDR3 nucleotides read TGTGCCAGCAGCTACTCCGGGACAACGAACACCGGGGAGCTGTTTTTT. It codes for CASSYSGTTNTGELFF.